The entry below describes one TCR beta chain. This CDR3 spans 15 amino acids. V shed 4 bases, J shed 4 bases, and the junction held 8 bases outside the gene matches. Per the germline V gene, CDR1 is KGHSH and CDR2 is LQKENI. Here immunoSEQ multiplex PCR was the method, and the copy in TCRdb shows in-frame clones only, minus some. The top ten clones hold 2.5% to 3% of a sample with some 350,000 clones, approximately 82% of them seen once. The record originates from a study of blood T cell repertoires in COVID-19. Turning to the study itself: In each case, the material was cDNA or gDNA derived from T cells, B-cell-depleted T cells, or PBMCs.

The chain recombines TRBV18 with TRBJ2-7; 9 bases line up with TRBD1. The TCR originated in a man aged 25-45 years with active or convalescent COVID-19. Sequenced: peripheral blood. CDR3 loop: CASSLGQGSRYEQYF. The CDR3 DNA reads TGTGCCAGCTCACTAGGACAGGGGTCGCGGTACGAGCAGTACTTC.